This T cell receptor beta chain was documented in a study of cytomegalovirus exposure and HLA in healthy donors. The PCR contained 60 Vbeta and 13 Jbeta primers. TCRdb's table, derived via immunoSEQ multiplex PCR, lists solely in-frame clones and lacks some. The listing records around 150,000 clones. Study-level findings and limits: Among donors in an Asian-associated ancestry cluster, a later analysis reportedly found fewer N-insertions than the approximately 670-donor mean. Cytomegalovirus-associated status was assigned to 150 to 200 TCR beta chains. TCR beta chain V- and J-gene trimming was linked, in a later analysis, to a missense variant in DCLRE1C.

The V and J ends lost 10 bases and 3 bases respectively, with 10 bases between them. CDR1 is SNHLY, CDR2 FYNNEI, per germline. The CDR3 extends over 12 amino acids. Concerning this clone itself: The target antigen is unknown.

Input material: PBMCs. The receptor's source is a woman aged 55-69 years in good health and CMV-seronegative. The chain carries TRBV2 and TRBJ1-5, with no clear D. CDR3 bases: TGTGCCACCCGGGATGACAATCAGCCCCAGCATTTT. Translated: CATRDDNQPQHF. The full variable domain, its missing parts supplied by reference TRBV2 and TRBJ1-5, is EPEVTQTPSHQVTQMGQEVILRCVPISNHLYFYWYRQILGQKVEFLVSFYNNEISEKSEIFDDQFSVERPDGSNFTLKIRSTKLEDSAMYFCATRDDNQPQHFGDGTRLSIL.